The clone carrying this TCR beta chain was found once. The antigen is unknown. The source of the sample is a study of CD8+ T cells in alopecia areata. Findings of the study overall: Among the 100 top clones, expanded CD8+ clones, like scalp clonality, were significantly decreased by tofacitinib.

Treatment given: oral pan-JAK inhibitor, 5-10 mg twice daily. Following RNA extraction, reverse transcription yielded cDNA that acted as the sequencing template. Some clones are missing from TCRdb's copy, which holds only in-frame ones; the method was immunoSEQ multiplex PCR. The table lists around 290,000 clones, about 62% of them singletons, with approximately 1.7% in the top ten. Sequenced here: CD4+ T cells sorted from blood, sampled at week 24, from a patient treated with tofacitinib. The receptor's source is a human donor with alopecia areata.

The CDR3 DNA is TGTGCCAGCAGTGGCGCCGGCTCAACCACAGATACGCAGTATTTT. This codes for CASSGAGSTTDTQYF. The V and J genes are TRBV2 and TRBJ2-3, with unresolved D. Germline-derived CDR1 and CDR2 are SNHLY and FYNNEI. The ends were cut back, 4 bases at V and 2 bases at J, with 13 bases in the middle. The length of the CDR3 is 15 residues.